A selection of T cell receptor beta chains follows, all from one sample in a study of T cell responses to AZD1222 COVID-19 vaccine. The table came from immunoSEQ multiplex PCR; TCRdb's copy has only in-frame clones and leaves some out. There are around 180,000 clones in the sample; 80% to 90% occur only once, and approximately 7.7% lies in the top ten. The sequencing used peripheral blood, collected on day 0 of AZD1222 vaccination. The receptors were sampled from an adult in good health. The CDR3 runs from the conserved cysteine through the conserved F or W. Each record gives: V gene, J gene, clone size, D gene, CDR3 DNA, CDR3 protein. The D gene is left open where the match is weak. Size is omitted from some rows. Given values are once, few, many or a class for expanded clones.

V: TRBV5-1
J: TRBJ2-3
size: few
D: .
DNA: TGCGCCAGCAGCTTTGCAGGGGAGCGTACGCAGTATTTT
CDR3: CASSFAGERTQYF

V: TRBV9
J: TRBJ2-6
size: .
D: .
DNA: TGTGCCAGCAGCCCCAGGGCGGCTGGGGCCAACGTCCTGACTTTC
CDR3: CASSPRAAGANVLTF

V: TRBV5-4
J: TRBJ2-3
size: .
D: TRBD2
DNA: TGTGCCAGCAGCCGGGAGGCAGGGCGCACAGATACGCAGTATTTT
CDR3: CASSREAGRTDTQYF

V: TRBV2
J: TRBJ1-4
size: .
D: .
DNA: TGTGCCAGCAGTGAACGAGGGGTAGAATTTCGTAATGAAAAACTGTTTTTT
CDR3: CASSERGVEFRNEKLFF

V: TRBV11-2
J: TRBJ2-1
size: .
D: .
DNA: TGTGCCAGCAGCCTCGACTGGTCTGAGCAGTTCTTC
CDR3: CASSLDWSEQFF

V: TRBV5-6
J: TRBJ2-1
size: .
D: .
DNA: TGTGCCAGCAGCTTGGTTCCACCCAGGCCGGGGTTCAATGAGCAGTTCTTC
CDR3: CASSLVPPRPGFNEQFF

V: TRBV6-1
J: TRBJ1-4
size: few
D: .
DNA: TGTGCCAGCAGTGAAGCAGCAGGGCATAATGAAAAACTGTTTTTT
CDR3: CASSEAAGHNEKLFF

V: TRBV5-6
J: TRBJ2-5
size: .
D: .
DNA: TGTGCCAGCAGCTTTACGAAGGCATCGGGAGAGACCCAGTACTTC
CDR3: CASSFTKASGETQYF

V: TRBV30
J: TRBJ2-7
size: .
D: .
DNA: TGTGCCTGGAGACAGGGTGTCGAGCAGTACTTC
CDR3: CAWRQGVEQYF

V: TRBV6-2/TRBV6-3
J: TRBJ1-2
size: .
D: .
DNA: TGTGCCAGCAGTTACTCGATTTATCGCTTAGGTGGCTACACCTTC
CDR3: CASSYSIYRLGGYTF

V: TRBV6-5
J: TRBJ1-1
size: .
D: .
DNA: TGTGCCAGCAGTTTACAGGAGAACACTGAAGCTTTCTTT
CDR3: CASSLQENTEAFF

V: TRBV6-2/TRBV6-3
J: TRBJ2-1
size: .
D: .
DNA: TGTGCCAGCAGTTACAATAGTGGACTACGCAATGAGCAGTTCTTC
CDR3: CASSYNSGLRNEQFF

V: TRBV7-9
J: TRBJ2-3
size: .
D: TRBD2
DNA: TGTGCCAGCAGCTGGGCAGCGGGGGGGCGCCTAGATACGCAGTATTTT
CDR3: CASSWAAGGRLDTQYF

V: TRBV9
J: TRBJ2-2
size: .
D: TRBD1
DNA: TGTGCCAGCAGCGTAGTAAGGGACAGCAACACCGGGGAGCTGTTTTTT
CDR3: CASSVVRDSNTGELFF

V: TRBV13
J: TRBJ1-1
size: once
D: .
DNA: TGTGCCAGCAGCTTAGCCGGGAAGAACACTGAAGCTTTCTTT
CDR3: CASSLAGKNTEAFF

V: TRBV30
J: TRBJ2-2
size: .
D: .
DNA: TGTGCCTGCCAAGACAGAAACACCGGGGAGCTGTTTTTT
CDR3: CACQDRNTGELFF

V: TRBV5-1
J: TRBJ2-5
size: once
D: .
DNA: TGCGCCAGCGCCGAGAGTTGGGGGGAGACCCAGTACTTC
CDR3: CASAESWGETQYF

V: TRBV19
J: TRBJ2-1
size: .
D: .
DNA: TGTGCCAGCACCACCCTAGCTAACTACAATGAGCAGTTCTTC
CDR3: CASTTLANYNEQFF

V: TRBV19
J: TRBJ1-5
size: .
D: TRBD1
DNA: TGTGCCAGTAGTGCAATCCAGGGGGATCAGCCCCAGCATTTT
CDR3: CASSAIQGDQPQHF

V: TRBV7-9
J: TRBJ1-4
size: .
D: .
DNA: TGTGCCAGCAGCCCACAAGGGTCCGGGCTTAATGAAAAACTGTTTTTT
CDR3: CASSPQGSGLNEKLFF

V: TRBV6-5
J: TRBJ1-2
size: .
D: .
DNA: TGTGCCAGCAGTTACTCCCCGGGAGGGGGGAACTATGGCTACACCTTC
CDR3: CASSYSPGGGNYGYTF

V: TRBV29-1
J: TRBJ1-2
size: .
D: TRBD1
DNA: TGCAGCGTCGACCAGGGGGCGCCTTATGGCTACACCTTC
CDR3: CSVDQGAPYGYTF

V: TRBV19
J: TRBJ2-7
size: .
D: TRBD1
DNA: TGTGCCAGTAGTGGCTACATCCCGGGACAGGGTTACGAGCAGTACTTC
CDR3: CASSGYIPGQGYEQYF

V: TRBV19
J: TRBJ2-7
size: .
D: .
DNA: TGTGCCAGTACGACCCGGGCCGCGAGCTCCTACGAGCAGTACTTC
CDR3: CASTTRAASSYEQYF

V: TRBV5-6
J: TRBJ2-2
size: once
D: TRBD1
DNA: TGTGCCAGCAGCTGGGGACAGAGACTACACACCGGGGAGCTGTTTTTT
CDR3: CASSWGQRLHTGELFF

V: TRBV29-1
J: TRBJ2-1
size: .
D: .
DNA: TGCAGCGTTGATCTAAGCCAGGGACCCTATGAGCAGTTCTTC
CDR3: CSVDLSQGPYEQFF

V: TRBV10-2
J: TRBJ2-7
size: .
D: .
DNA: TGCGCCAGCAGACAGGGAGAGTTTTACGAGCAGTACTTC
CDR3: CASRQGEFYEQYF

V: TRBV5-1
J: TRBJ2-3
size: .
D: TRBD1
DNA: TGCGCCAGCAGCCCTGGGACAGCAGATACGCAGTATTTT
CDR3: CASSPGTADTQYF

V: TRBV5-8
J: TRBJ2-1
size: .
D: .
DNA: TGTGCCAGCGGGGATTACCTACAGCAGTTCTTC
CDR3: CASGDYLQQFF

V: TRBV27
J: TRBJ2-6
size: .
D: TRBD1
DNA: TGTGCCAGCAGTGCGGGGACAGGGGTTTTGGGGGCCAACGTCCTGACTTTC
CDR3: CASSAGTGVLGANVLTF

V: TRBV6-5
J: TRBJ2-7
size: .
D: TRBD1
DNA: TGTGCCAGCAGTCTTTTAAGACAGGGCTCCTACGAGCAGTACTTC
CDR3: CASSLLRQGSYEQYF

V: TRBV30
J: TRBJ1-5
size: .
D: TRBD1
DNA: TGTGCCTGGAGCGGGACAGGGGGCAATCAGCCCCAGCATTTT
CDR3: CAWSGTGGNQPQHF

V: TRBV30
J: TRBJ1-3
size: .
D: .
DNA: TGTGCCTGGGGACGCAGGGACCTCTCTGGAAACACCATATATTTT
CDR3: CAWGRRDLSGNTIYF

V: TRBV11-3
J: TRBJ1-1
size: .
D: .
DNA: TGTGCCAGCAGTTATAACACTAACACTGAAGCTTTCTTT
CDR3: CASSYNTNTEAFF

V: TRBV6-5
J: TRBJ2-1
size: .
D: TRBD2
DNA: TGTGCCAGCAGTAGGGAAGCGGGGGGCTGGGGTGAGCAGTTCTTC
CDR3: CASSREAGGWGEQFF

V: TRBV7-3
J: TRBJ1-2
size: .
D: .
DNA: TGTGCCAGCAGCCCCCCGTTTGGCTACACCTTC
CDR3: CASSPPFGYTF

V: TRBV12-3/TRBV12-4
J: TRBJ1-1
size: .
D: .
DNA: TGTGCCAGCAGTTTGGACGGGAACACTGAAGCTTTCTTT
CDR3: CASSLDGNTEAFF

V: TRBV6-5
J: TRBJ2-2
size: .
D: .
DNA: TGTGCCAGCTTCCTCGGGGAGCTGTTTTTT
CDR3: CASFLGELFF

V: TRBV5-1
J: TRBJ2-5
size: .
D: .
DNA: TGCGCCAGCAGCGGAGGCCAGGGCCTTGTAGAGACCCAGTACTTC
CDR3: CASSGGQGLVETQYF

V: TRBV24-1
J: TRBJ2-3
size: few
D: .
DNA: TGTGCCACCAGTGATTTAACATACAGCACAGATACGCAGTATTTT
CDR3: CATSDLTYSTDTQYF

V: TRBV6-1
J: TRBJ1-1
size: .
D: .
DNA: TGTGCCAGCAGTGAATCAACAGGCCTGAACACTGAAGCTTTCTTT
CDR3: CASSESTGLNTEAFF

V: TRBV2
J: TRBJ2-2
size: .
D: .
DNA: TGTGCCAGCAGCCCTAGGGCCGGGGAGCTGTTTTTT
CDR3: CASSPRAGELFF

V: TRBV7-6
J: TRBJ1-3
size: few
D: .
DNA: TGTGCCAGCAGCTTAGTCGTTGGTACAAACTTATACTCTGGAAACACCATATATTTT
CDR3: CASSLVVGTNLYSGNTIYF

V: TRBV29-1
J: TRBJ1-1
size: .
D: .
DNA: TGCAGCGGATCGAACACTGAAGCTTTCTTT
CDR3: CSGSNTEAFF

V: TRBV7-3
J: TRBJ1-1
size: .
D: .
DNA: TGTGCCAGCAGCTCCCAGGGGTGGAACACTGAAGCTTTCTTT
CDR3: CASSSQGWNTEAFF

V: TRBV7-6
J: TRBJ1-6
size: once
D: .
DNA: TGTGCCAGCAGCCCCGGGGCAAGCTCCTATAATTCACCCCTCCACTTT
CDR3: CASSPGASSYNSPLHF

V: TRBV2
J: TRBJ2-7
size: few
D: .
DNA: TGTGCCAGCAAGACAGGAGAACCTTACGAGCAGTACTTC
CDR3: CASKTGEPYEQYF

V: TRBV5-1
J: TRBJ2-7
size: .
D: TRBD1
DNA: TGCGCCAGCAGCTTGGGACCCAGACAGGGGACTTACGAGCAGTACTTC
CDR3: CASSLGPRQGTYEQYF

V: TRBV7-9
J: TRBJ1-1
size: .
D: TRBD1
DNA: TGTGCCAGCAGGCGAGACAGGGGGGATACTGAAGCTTTCTTT
CDR3: CASRRDRGDTEAFF

V: TRBV27
J: TRBJ2-7
size: few
D: TRBD2
DNA: TGTGCCAGCAGTTTAAGCGGGGGGGTCTACGAGCAGTACTTC
CDR3: CASSLSGGVYEQYF

V: TRBV18
J: TRBJ2-5
size: .
D: .
DNA: TGTGCCAGCTCACGTTCGGGTGAGACCCAGTACTTC
CDR3: CASSRSGETQYF

V: TRBV29-1
J: TRBJ2-7
size: .
D: .
DNA: TGCAGCGTTGACAGAGGGCAGGGCGAGCAGTACTTC
CDR3: CSVDRGQGEQYF

V: TRBV7-3
J: TRBJ2-2
size: .
D: .
DNA: TGTGCCAGCAGCTTATTGGACACCGGGGAGCTGTTTTTT
CDR3: CASSLLDTGELFF

V: TRBV5-4
J: TRBJ1-2
size: .
D: .
DNA: TGTGCCAGCAGCTCTGGGCAGGGTTATGGCTACACCTTC
CDR3: CASSSGQGYGYTF